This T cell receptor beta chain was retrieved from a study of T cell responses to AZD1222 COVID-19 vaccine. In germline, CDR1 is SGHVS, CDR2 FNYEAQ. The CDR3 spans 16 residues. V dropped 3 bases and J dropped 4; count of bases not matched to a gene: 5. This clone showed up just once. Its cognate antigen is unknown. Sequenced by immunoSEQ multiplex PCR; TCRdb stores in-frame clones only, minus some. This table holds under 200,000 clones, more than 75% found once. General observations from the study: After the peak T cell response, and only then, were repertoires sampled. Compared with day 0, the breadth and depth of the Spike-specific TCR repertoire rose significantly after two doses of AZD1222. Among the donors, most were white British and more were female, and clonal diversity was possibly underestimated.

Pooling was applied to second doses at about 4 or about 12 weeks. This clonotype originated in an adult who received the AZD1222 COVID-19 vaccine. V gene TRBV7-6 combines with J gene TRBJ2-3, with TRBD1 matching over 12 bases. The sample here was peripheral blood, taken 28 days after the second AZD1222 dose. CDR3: CASSFRDRGRSDTQYF. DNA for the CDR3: TGTGCCAGCAGCTTCCGGGACAGGGGGCGGTCAGATACGCAGTATTTT. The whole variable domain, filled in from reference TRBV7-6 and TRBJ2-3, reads GAGVSQSPRYKVTKRGQDVALRCDPISGHVSLYWYRQALGQGPEFLTYFNYEAQQDKSGLPNDRFSAERPEGSISTLTIQRTEQRDSAMYRCASSFRDRGRSDTQYFGPGTRLTVL.